The source of this T cell receptor (beta chain) is a study of CD8+ T cells in alopecia areata. Study context: Tofacitinib was given for 6 to 18 months, then stopped for 6 months. Percent affected scalp area, the SALT score, rated treated patients' severity. Overall study results and limits: Sharing of TCR sequences between patients (possibly for HLA-related reasons) was less clear than in mice.

On this clone itself: Its target is not known. The same CDR3 arises from other DNA sequences in this sample as well.

Sequencing used cDNA as its template, made by extracting RNA and reverse transcribing it. The assay was immunoSEQ multiplex PCR, and TCRdb's table has in-frame clones only and misses some. The sample shows under 250,000 clones, more than 45% of them seen only once. Indicated treatment: oral pan-JAK inhibitor, 5-10 mg twice daily. The input for sequencing was CD4+ T cells sorted from blood, taken at week 4, from a patient treated with tofacitinib. This clonotype originated in a human donor with alopecia areata.

CDR3: CAWSVVGNTEAFF. DNA of the CDR3: TGTGCCTGGAGTGTTGTCGGTAACACTGAAGCTTTCTTT. The chain employs TRBV30 and TRBJ1-1; D gene uncertain. This CDR3 is built from 13 residues. V lost 0 bases and J lost 2, with 7 bases in between. Germline CDR1 GTSNPN, CDR2 SVGIG (reference sequence).